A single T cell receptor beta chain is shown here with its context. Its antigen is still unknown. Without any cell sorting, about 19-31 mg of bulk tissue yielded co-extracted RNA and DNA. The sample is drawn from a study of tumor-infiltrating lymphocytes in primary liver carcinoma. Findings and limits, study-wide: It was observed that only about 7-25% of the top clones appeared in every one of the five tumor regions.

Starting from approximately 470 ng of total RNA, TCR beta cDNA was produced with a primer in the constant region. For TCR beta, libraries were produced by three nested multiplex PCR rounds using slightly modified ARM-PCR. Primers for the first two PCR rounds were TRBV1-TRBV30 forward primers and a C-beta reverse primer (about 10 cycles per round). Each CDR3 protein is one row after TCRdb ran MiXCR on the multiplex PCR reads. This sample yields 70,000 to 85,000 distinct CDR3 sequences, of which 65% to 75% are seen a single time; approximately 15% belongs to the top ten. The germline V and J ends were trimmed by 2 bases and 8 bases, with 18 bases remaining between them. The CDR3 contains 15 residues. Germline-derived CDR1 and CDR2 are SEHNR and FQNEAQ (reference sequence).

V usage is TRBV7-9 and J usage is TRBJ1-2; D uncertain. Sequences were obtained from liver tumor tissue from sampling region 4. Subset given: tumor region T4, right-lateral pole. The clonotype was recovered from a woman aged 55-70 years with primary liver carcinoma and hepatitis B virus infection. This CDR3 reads CASSLTGIVIDGYTF. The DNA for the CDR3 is TGTGCCAGCAGCTTAACTGGTATCGTGATCGACGGCTACACCTTC.